One sample yielded the 14 T cell receptor beta chains listed below, sequenced in a study of T-cell memory formation after mild COVID-19. TCRdb itself ran the 5' RACE reads through MiXCR, one entry per CDR3 protein. The sample includes about 270,000 distinct CDR3 sequences, 15% to 20% of them seen just once. The material sequenced was PBMCs or a T cell subset sorted from them (not recorded which). These receptors were taken from a man younger than 35 who had mild COVID-19 (a few samples of this study predate the infection). Cell type and time point are not known.

V is TRBV6-4 and J is TRBJ2-5, with D maybe TRBD1 (5 bases). Trimming shortened V by 6 bases and J by 5 bases, and 16 bases separated the two germline ends. Germline values: CDR1 MRHNA, CDR2 SNTAGT. The CDR3 consists of 14 residues. The CDR3: CASSAHRSRETQYF. CDR3 coding DNA: TGTGCCAGCAGCGCCCACAGGAGCCGGGAGACCCAGTACTTC.

This chain uses TRBV4-1 with TRBJ2-1; TRBD2 matches 9 bases. CDR3 length: 15 amino acids. Germline CDR1 and CDR2: MGHRA and YSYEKL. V was clipped by 3 bases and J by 7 bases; unmatched bases: 7. The CDR3 sequence is CASSHIAGDGNEQFF. The CDR3 nucleotides read TGCGCCAGCAGCCATATAGCGGGAGATGGGAATGAGCAGTTCTTC.

There are a few counts of this clonotype. The chain couples TRBV29-1 to TRBJ2-3, with 7 bases identical to TRBD2. The CDR3 consists of 12 residues. Trimming took 6 bases from V and 4 from J; bases not matched to a gene: 4. CDR1 is SQVTM and CDR2 is ANQGSEA in the germline V gene. The CDR3 region has the DNA TGCAGCGTGGGGGGGTCGCCAGATACGCAGTATTTT. Translating it yields CSVGGSPDTQYF.

J is TRBJ2-7 and V is TRBV10-3, with D perhaps TRBD1 (6 bases). The CDR3 consists of 13 residues. The ends were cut back, 10 bases at V and 3 bases at J, with 16 bases in the middle. Germline V gene data show CDR1 as ENHRY and CDR2 as SYGVKD. For the CDR3, the DNA is TGTGCCACCCAAGGGGGTCTCTACTACGAGCAGTACTTC. It encodes CATQGGLYYEQYF.

This clonotype showed up just a few times. J is TRBJ2-2 and V is TRBV28; D uncertain. Germline V gene sequence: CDR1 MDHEN, CDR2 SYDVKM. V was trimmed by 7 bases and J by 5 bases, leaving 5 bases between them. The CDR3 is 11 amino acids. CDR3 DNA sequence: TGTGCCAGCACCCGAACCGGGGAGCTGTTTTTT. Translating it yields CASTRTGELFF. Together with reference TRBV28 and TRBJ2-2, the CDR3 gives the full variable domain: DVKVTQSSRYLVKRTGEKVFLECVQDMDHENMFWYRQDPGLGLRLIYFSYDVKMKEKGDIPEGYSVSREKKERFSLILESASTNQTSMYLCASTRTGELFFGEGSRLTVL.

The chain links TRBV6-6 to TRBJ1-3; unclear D gene. V gave up 0 bases and J gave up 3 bases, with 3 bases separating them. The germline CDR1 and CDR2 sequences are MNHNY and SVGAGI (reference sequence). This CDR3 comprises 13 residues. The CDR3 reads CASSYSGGNTIYF. Written as DNA, the CDR3 is TGTGCCAGCAGTTACTCAGGTGGAAACACCATATATTTT.

The chain uses TRBV29-1 and TRBJ1-2; possible D gene TRBD1, 6 bases. CDR3 length: 15 residues. Trimming removed 3 bases at V and 0 bases at J, with 14 bases between. Per germline, CDR1 SQVTM and CDR2 ANQGSEA. CDR3 sequence: CSVEGARGANYGYTF. In DNA form, the CDR3 reads TGCAGCGTTGAGGGTGCCAGGGGAGCTAACTATGGCTACACCTTC.

This clonotype was observed a few times. The chain joins TRBV24-1 to TRBJ2-1, with 8 positions matching TRBD1. Germline V lookup: CDR1 KGHDR, CDR2 SFDVKD. The junction had 7 bases not matched to a gene; V was cut back by 4 bases and J by 9 bases. CDR3 length equals 14 residues. The CDR3 DNA is TGTGCCACCAGTGACGGACAGGGATGGAGTGAGCAGTTCTTC. As protein: CATSDGQGWSEQFF.

The chain couples TRBV15 to TRBJ1-1; tentative D call: TRBD1 (5 bases). The CDR3 covers 14 residues. Trimming stripped 0 bases from V and 3 bases from J, with 8 bases between. Germline V CDR1 and CDR2: LNHNV, YYDKDF (reference sequence). The CDR3 DNA reads TGTGCCACCAGCAGAGATTTGGGGGACACTGAAGCTTTCTTT. The encoded protein is CATSRDLGDTEAFF.

The chain uses TRBV4-1 and TRBJ2-3; the D call may be TRBD1 or TRBD2 (6 bases each). V gave up 4 bases and J gave up 5 bases, with 19 bases separating them. This CDR3 is built from 16 residues. The germline CDR1 and CDR2 sequences are MGHRA and YSYEKL. CDR3 DNA sequence: TGCGCCAGCAGCCCAACCGGCACAGGGAGGAGAGATACGCAGTATTTT. Amino acids: CASSPTGTGRRDTQYF.

The chain uses TRBV7-3 and TRBJ2-2, with TRBD2 matching 8 bases. This CDR3 comprises 14 residues. Germline values: CDR1 SGHTA, CDR2 FQGTGA. V dropped 4 bases and J dropped 9; count of bases not matched to a gene: 7. The CDR3: CASSSTGGARELFF. The CDR3 nucleotides read TGTGCCAGCAGCTCAACCGGGGGGGCGAGGGAGCTGTTTTTT.

This clonotype was seen more than once but under ten times. The chain employs TRBV13 and TRBJ2-3; TRBD2 might be the D (5 bases). Trimming left V 2 bases short and J 3 bases short, with 18 bases between. From germline, CDR1 is PRHDT and CDR2 FYEKMQ (reference sequence). The CDR3 is 17 amino acids. The CDR3 reads CASSLSGGVRVTDTQYF. CDR3 nucleotides: TGTGCCAGCAGCTTAAGCGGTGGGGTTCGGGTTACAGATACGCAGTATTTT.

A few counts support this clonotype. The rearrangement joins TRBV5-1 to TRBJ2-3; D assignment may be TRBD1 or TRBD2 (5 bases each). With 4 bases removed from V and 5 bases from J, the gap between germline ends came to 20 bases. The CDR3 consists of 16 residues. Germline V lookup: CDR1 SGHRS, CDR2 YFSETQ. CDR3 sequence (DNA): TGCGCCAGCAGCCCCTCCTCGGGACGAAGGGGAGATACGCAGTATTTT. This encodes CASSPSSGRRGDTQYF.

This clonotype was seen more than once but under ten times. The V and J genes are TRBV9 and TRBJ2-5; the D gene could be TRBD1 or TRBD2 (5 bases each). Trimming removed 0 bases at V and 4 bases at J, with 7 bases between. The germline gives CDR1 SGDLS, CDR2 YYNGEE. The CDR3 totals 13 residues. The CDR3 DNA follows: TGTGCCAGCAGCGTAGTTGGGGGAGAGACCCAGTACTTC. It translates to CASSVVGGETQYF.